The clone carrying this T cell receptor beta chain turned up a few times. The antigen is unknown. These data come from a study of regulatory T cells in long-lasting Graves disease. According to the study, TCR beta libraries were built with iRepertoire HTBI primers and CDR3-region Arm-PCR. One entry per CDR3 protein, called by TCRdb with MiXCR from the multiplex PCR reads. The repertoire holds under 800,000 distinct CDR3 sequences, with roughly 16% as singletons. The CDR3 runs 15 residues. Germline assignment: CDR1 SGHKS and CDR2 YYEKEE (reference sequence). V lost 4 bases, J lost 2 bases, and 16 bases lay in between. This sample's time point: newly diagnosed GD, antithyroid drugs for less than 3 months. TCR sequences were obtained from RNA taken from PBMCs. General study results and limits: TRBV28, TRBJ1-2 and TRBJ2-5 emerged as the favored segments in persistent disease.

This sample also appeared in a second study, on T cells in Graves' hyperthyroidism and ophthalmopathy.

The sequence derives from a young woman with Graves disease. The chain joins TRBV5-5 to TRBJ2-7; perhaps TRBD2 as D (6 bases). Source: peripheral blood mononuclear cells (PBMCs), taken at new diagnosis, from a patient treated with antithyroid drugs. CDR3 sequence: CASSQEGYGTYEQYF. Written as DNA, the CDR3 is TGTGCCAGCAGCCAGGAGGGGTATGGGACCTACGAGCAGTACTTC. Supplemented by reference TRBV5-5 and TRBJ2-7, the full variable domain reads DAGVTQSPTHLIKTRGQQVTLRCSPISGHKSVSWYQQVLGQGPQFIFQYYEKEERGRGNFPDRFSARQFPNYSSELNVNALLLGDSALYLCASSQEGYGTYEQYFGPGTRLTVT.